These 22 T cell receptor beta chains originate from one sample sequenced in a study of tumor-infiltrating lymphocytes in primary liver carcinoma. From approximately 0.5 ug of total RNA, TCR beta-specific cDNA was reverse-transcribed using a constant-region primer. Libraries for TCR beta were built through three nested multiplex PCR rounds, which together made up a slightly modified ARM-PCR procedure. The opening two PCR rounds, around 11 cycles each, paired TRBV1-TRBV30 forward primers with a C-beta reverse primer. TCRdb reprocessed the multiplex PCR reads via MiXCR and lists one record per CDR3 protein. The sample lists about 300,000 distinct CDR3 sequences, roughly two thirds occurring once. The blood RNA (from unsorted whole blood) was obtained, and germline DNA was also extracted. Material for sequencing was peripheral blood. The receptors shown here come from a man between 35 and 55 years old with primary liver carcinoma and hepatitis B virus infection.

The genes are TRBV5-1 and TRBJ1-1; possible D gene TRBD1, 6 bases. This CDR3 is built from 13 residues. Per the germline V gene, CDR1 is SGHRS and CDR2 is YFSETQ. Trimming took off 0 bases at V and 6 bases at J, with 9 bases between the two ends. CDR3 region: CASSLAGGSEAFF. The CDR3 DNA follows: TGCGCCAGCAGCTTGGCCGGGGGCTCTGAAGCTTTCTTT.

Remarks on this clonotype: Just one base apart from a much larger clone, this may be a read error. The rearrangement uses TRBV6-2 or TRBV6-3 and TRBJ1-6; 7 bases agree with TRBD1. CDR1 is MNHEY, CDR2 SVGEGT, per germline. This CDR3 has 14 residues. The chain's CDR3 is CSSSRQGGNSPLHF. The DNA of the CDR3 is TGTTCCAGCAGCCGACAGGGAGGGAATTCACCCCTCCACTTT.

Remarks on this clonotype: The conserved closing phenylalanine or tryptophan is absent in this CDR3, likely reflecting a read error. The chain links TRBV11-2 to TRBJ2-1; no clear D gene. The CDR3 is made up of 11 amino acids. Germline loops: CDR1 SGHAT, CDR2 FQNNGV. This chain's CDR3 is CASSLTGPQFL. The CDR3, as DNA: TGTGCCAGTAGCTTAACCGGTCCCCAGTTCCTC.

This clonotype was recorded a few times. The CDR3 bases are TGTGCCAGCGCGGGACCGGAGAGTGAAAAACTGTTTTTT. Translation: CASAGPESEKLFF. This chain connects TRBV5-6 to TRBJ1-4; D is possibly TRBD1 (5 bases). V was clipped by 7 bases and J by 7 bases, with 14 bases between them. The CDR3 contains 13 residues. Germline-derived CDR1 and CDR2 are SGHDT and YYEEEE. The complete variable domain, with remaining parts taken from reference TRBV5-6 and TRBJ1-4, reads DAGVTQSPTHLIKTRGQQVTLRCSPKSGHDTVSWYQQALGQGPQFIFQYYEEEERQRGNFPDRFSGHQFPNYSSELNVNALLLGDSALYLCASAGPESEKLFFGSGTQLSVL.

Notes on this clonotype: A much larger clone differs by one base, so this may be a read error. The V and J genes are TRBV11-2 and TRBJ1-1; no firm D call. CDR1 is SGHAT and CDR2 is FQNNGV in the germline V gene. Trimming pared 3 bases from V and 3 bases from J, leaving 14 bases between. This CDR3 contains 15 residues. The CDR3 loop is CASSLARTVDTEAFF. The CDR3 region has the DNA TGTGCCAGCAGCTTGGCCAGGACGGTGGACACTGAAGCTTTCTTT.

Notes on this clonotype: A read error may explain this, as a much larger clone is one base away. CDR3 DNA sequence: TGTGCCTCCGGGACTTACTCCGGGGAGCTGTTTTTT. Protein: CASGTYSGELFF. The chain has TRBV12-3 or TRBV12-4 and TRBJ2-2, with D possibly matching TRBD2 (6 bases). The CDR3 loop spans 12 amino acids. V was pared by 11 bases and J by 6 bases, with 13 bases between.

Remarks on this clonotype: One end of the junction does not line up with germline, which may come from a read error. J is TRBJ2-1 and V is TRBV29-1; D may be TRBD2 (6 bases). CDR1 SQVTM and CDR2 ANQGSEA come from the germline V gene. This CDR3 region has 12 residues. CDR3 sequence reads: CGVILAGNEQFF. The CDR3 DNA is TGCGGCGTCATACTAGCTGGGAATGAGCAGTTCTTC.

To note about this clonotype: Just one base apart from a much larger clone, this may be a read error. V gene TRBV14 combines with J gene TRBJ2-7; 13 bases are shared with TRBD2. CDR1 is SGHDN and CDR2 is FVKESK in the germline V gene. This CDR3 contains 14 residues. CDR3 residues: CARSHRTSGSEQYF. CDR3 nucleotides: TGTGCCAGGAGCCACCGGACTAGCGGGAGCGAGCAGTACTTC.

As regards this clonotype: The junction shows a germline mismatch at one end, possibly a read error. The rearrangement uses TRBV4-3 and TRBJ2-1; 8 bases fit TRBD1. Germline loops: CDR1 LGHNA, CDR2 YSLEER. This CDR3 is built from 13 residues. CDR3 loop: CASNQAGGGEQFF. Written as DNA, the CDR3 is TGCGCCAGCAACCAAGCAGGGGGCGGTGAGCAGTTCTTC.

This clonotype has more than one count but fewer than ten. The chain combines TRBV12-5 with TRBJ2-1, with D tentatively TRBD1 (5 bases). The germline CDR1 and CDR2 sequences are LGHNT and FRNRAP. V dropped 0 bases and J dropped 7 bases, with 7 bases sitting between them. The CDR3 spans 13 residues. The CDR3 protein is CASGLVGANEQFF. The CDR3 DNA is TGTGCTAGTGGTTTGGTAGGGGCAAATGAGCAGTTCTTC. The full variable domain, with the rest looked up from reference TRBV12-5 and TRBJ2-1, is DARVTQTPRHKVTEMGQEVTMRCQPILGHNTVFWYRQTMMQGLELLAYFRNRAPLDDSGMPKDRFSAEMPDATLATLKIQPSEPRDSAVYFCASGLVGANEQFFGPGTRLTVL.

This clonotype came up many times. The chain has TRBV6-5 and TRBJ1-5; 8 positions agree with TRBD1. With 5 bases clipped from V and 1 base from J, the junction kept 1 base outside the gene matches. Germline assignment: CDR1 MNHEY and CDR2 SVGAGI. This CDR3 contains 14 residues. The CDR3 loop is CASSRDRSNQPQHF. As DNA, the CDR3 is TGTGCCAGCAGTCGGGACAGGAGCAATCAGCCCCAGCATTTT.

Turning to this clonotype: A much larger clone sits a single nucleotide away, making a read error possible. This rearrangement joins TRBV6-1 to TRBJ1-1; D call uncertain. The CDR3 extends over 12 amino acids. Germline loops: CDR1 MNHNS, CDR2 SASEGT. CDR3 nucleotides: TGTGCCAGCGGTGAAGCTGACATTACGGCTTTCTTT. Protein product: CASGEADITAFF.

Worth noting for this clonotype: A much larger clonotype is one base distant, so this may be a read error. This chain joins TRBV6-2 or TRBV6-3 and TRBJ2-6; D remains unclear. The CDR3 contains 11 residues. Between the trimmed V and J ends, which lost 10 bases and 5 bases, there was a span of 6 bases. Germline lookup yields CDR1 MNHEY and CDR2 SVGEGT. The CDR3 loop reads CATRWANVLTF. CDR3 coding DNA: TGTGCCACTAGGTGGGCCAACGTCCTGACTTTC.

To note about this clonotype: One end of the junction fails to match germline, which may point to a read error. This chain links TRBV5-6 with TRBJ2-2; TRBD2 might be the D (5 bases). The CDR3 length is 12 residues. Germline V lookup: CDR1 SGHDT, CDR2 YYEEEE. The CDR3 bases are TGTGCCAGCAGCTACAACACCGGGGAGCCGTTTTTT. It specifies CASSYNTGEPFF.

About this clonotype itself: This may be a read error: a much more frequent sequence differs by one nucleotide. The rearrangement joins TRBV12-3 or TRBV12-4 to TRBJ2-2; tentatively, D is TRBD2 (6 bases). The ends were cut back, 6 bases at V and 6 bases at J, with 17 bases in the middle. This CDR3 has 15 residues. The CDR3: CASRGLTGSSGELFF. In DNA, the CDR3 is TGTGCCAGCAGAGGACTAACGGGATCTTCCGGGGAGCTGTTTTTT.

On this clonotype: Lacking the conserved final phenylalanine or tryptophan, this CDR3 likely reflects a read error. This chain connects TRBV12-3 or TRBV12-4 to TRBJ2-1, with D perhaps matching TRBD1 or TRBD2 (5 bases each). The length of the CDR3 is 13 residues. Trimming pared 7 bases from V and 6 bases from J, leaving 13 bases between. The CDR3 DNA sequence: TGTGCCAGCATGAGTGGGACGGGCAATGAGCAGTTCTTA. Its protein product is CASMSGTGNEQFL.

About this clonotype itself: Given a much more abundant clone one base away, this may be a read error. The rearrangement links TRBV12-3 or TRBV12-4 to TRBJ1-1; D gene ambiguous. V dropped 5 bases and J dropped 11 bases, with 12 bases sitting between them. This CDR3 spans 11 amino acids. This chain's CDR3 is CASSKDERAFF. CDR3 in DNA: TGTGCCAGCAGTAAGGACGAAAGGGCTTTCTTT.

A remark on this clonotype: The conserved closing phenylalanine or tryptophan is absent in this CDR3, likely reflecting a read error. J is TRBJ2-3 and V is TRBV4-2; D call uncertain. The germline CDR1 and CDR2 sequences are LGHNA and YNFKEQ. The CDR3 is 14 residues long. The CDR3 loop reads CASSQGNSADTQYL. The CDR3 DNA is TGTGCAAGCAGCCAAGGAAATTCGGCAGATACGCAGTATTTG.

In this sample, this clonotype turned up a few times. The CDR3 carries no conserved terminal phenylalanine or tryptophan, so it likely arises from a read error. V and J are TRBV5-1 and TRBJ2-2; no clear D. The CDR3 consists of 14 residues. Germline CDR1 SGHRS, CDR2 YFSETQ. Trimming pared 0 bases from V and 5 bases from J, leaving 8 bases between. CDR3 protein: CASSLERATGELFL. The CDR3, as DNA: TGCGCCAGCAGCTTGGAACGAGCGACCGGGGAGCTGTTTCTT.

This chain uses TRBV5-1 with TRBJ2-3; D gene unclear. V lost 8 bases to trimming and J lost 3 bases, with 13 bases between them. CDR3 length: 13 residues. CDR1 is SGHRS and CDR2 is YFSETQ in the germline V gene. The CDR3 here is CARSISGTDTQYF. CDR3 sequence (DNA): TGCGCCAGGAGCATCTCCGGGACAGATACGCAGTATTTT.

Details on this clonotype: Just one base apart from a much larger clone, this may be a read error. The V gene is TRBV6-2 or TRBV6-3, the J gene TRBJ2-3, with TRBD2 matching over 9 bases. This CDR3 has 15 amino acids. Germline loops: CDR1 MNHEY, CDR2 SVGEGT. The V gene end was trimmed by 6 bases and the J gene end by 2 bases; junction bases not matched to a gene: 6. CDR3 nucleotides: TGTGCCAGCAGGCGGGAGGGCCTAACCACAGATACGCAGTATTTT. The encoded protein is CASRREGLTTDTQYF.

About this clonotype itself: A clone one base away is much larger, so this may be a read error. The CDR3 coding sequence is TGTGCCAGCAGTCGGATCGGGACTACTCACACAGATACGCAGTATTTT. Translation: CASSRIGTTHTDTQYF. The chain has TRBV6-1 and TRBJ2-3, with 7 nucleotides matching TRBD2. Losses at the gene ends were 5 bases for V and 2 bases for J; bases not matched to a gene: 10. The CDR3 consists of 16 residues. Germline values: CDR1 MNHNS, CDR2 SASEGT.